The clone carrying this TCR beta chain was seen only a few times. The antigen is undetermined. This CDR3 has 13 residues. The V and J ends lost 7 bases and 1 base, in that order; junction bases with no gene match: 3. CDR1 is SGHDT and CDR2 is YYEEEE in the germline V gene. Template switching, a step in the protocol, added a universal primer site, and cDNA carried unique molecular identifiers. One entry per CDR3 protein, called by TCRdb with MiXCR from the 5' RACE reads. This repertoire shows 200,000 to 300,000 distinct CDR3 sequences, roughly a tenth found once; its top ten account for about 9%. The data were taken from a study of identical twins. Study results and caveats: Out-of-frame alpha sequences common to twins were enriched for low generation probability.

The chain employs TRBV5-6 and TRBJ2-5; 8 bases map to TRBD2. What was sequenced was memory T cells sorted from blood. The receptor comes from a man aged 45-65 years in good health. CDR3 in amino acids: CASLRGGQETQYF. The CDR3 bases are TGTGCCAGCTTACGGGGGGGCCAAGAGACCCAGTACTTC.